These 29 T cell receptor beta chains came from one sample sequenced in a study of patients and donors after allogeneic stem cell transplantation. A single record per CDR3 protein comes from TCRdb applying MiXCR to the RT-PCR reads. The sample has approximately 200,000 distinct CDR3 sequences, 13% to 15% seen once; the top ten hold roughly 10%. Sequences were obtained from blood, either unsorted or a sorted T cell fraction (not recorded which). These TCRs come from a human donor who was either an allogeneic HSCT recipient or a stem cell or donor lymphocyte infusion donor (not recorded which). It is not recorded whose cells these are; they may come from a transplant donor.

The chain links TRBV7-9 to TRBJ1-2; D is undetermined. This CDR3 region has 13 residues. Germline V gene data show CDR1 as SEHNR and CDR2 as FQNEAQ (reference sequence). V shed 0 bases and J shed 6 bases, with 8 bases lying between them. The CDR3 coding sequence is TGTGCCAGCAGCTTAGCAGGGATGAATGGCTACACCTTC. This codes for CASSLAGMNGYTF. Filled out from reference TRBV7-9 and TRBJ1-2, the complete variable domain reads DTGVSQNPRHKITKRGQNVTFRCDPISEHNRLYWYRQTLGQGPEFLTYFQNEAQLEKSRLLSDRFSAERPKGSFSTLEIQRTEQGDSAMYLCASSLAGMNGYTFGSGTRLTVV.

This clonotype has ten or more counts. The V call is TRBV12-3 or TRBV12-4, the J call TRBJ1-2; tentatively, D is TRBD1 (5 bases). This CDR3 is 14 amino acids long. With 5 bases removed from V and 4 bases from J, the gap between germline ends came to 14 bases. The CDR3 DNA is TGTGCCAGCAGTCCACTCAGACAGTCCTATGGCTACACCTTC. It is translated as CASSPLRQSYGYTF.

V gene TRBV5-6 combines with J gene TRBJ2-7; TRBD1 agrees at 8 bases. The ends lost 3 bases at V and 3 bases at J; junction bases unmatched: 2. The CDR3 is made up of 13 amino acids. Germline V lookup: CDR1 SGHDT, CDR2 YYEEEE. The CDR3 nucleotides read TGTGCCAGCAGCTGGGACAGGAACTACGAGCAGTACTTC. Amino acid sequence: CASSWDRNYEQYF.

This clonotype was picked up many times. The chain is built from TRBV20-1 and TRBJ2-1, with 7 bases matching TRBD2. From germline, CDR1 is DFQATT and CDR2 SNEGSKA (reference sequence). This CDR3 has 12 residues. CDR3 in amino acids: CSPAGSRYEQFF. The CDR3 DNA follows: TGCTCCCCAGCGGGGAGCCGGTATGAGCAGTTCTTC.

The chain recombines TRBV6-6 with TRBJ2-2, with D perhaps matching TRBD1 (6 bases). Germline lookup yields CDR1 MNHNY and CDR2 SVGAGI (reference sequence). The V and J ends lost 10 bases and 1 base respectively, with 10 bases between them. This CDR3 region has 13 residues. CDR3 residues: CAITRGNTGELFF. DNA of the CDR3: TGTGCCATTACCAGGGGGAACACCGGGGAGCTGTTTTTT.

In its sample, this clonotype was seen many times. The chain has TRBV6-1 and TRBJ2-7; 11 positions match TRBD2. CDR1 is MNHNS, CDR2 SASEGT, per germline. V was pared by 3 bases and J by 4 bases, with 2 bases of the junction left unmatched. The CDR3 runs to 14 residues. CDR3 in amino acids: CASSESSGRYEQYF. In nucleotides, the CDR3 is TGTGCCAGCAGTGAGTCTAGCGGGAGGTACGAGCAGTACTTC.

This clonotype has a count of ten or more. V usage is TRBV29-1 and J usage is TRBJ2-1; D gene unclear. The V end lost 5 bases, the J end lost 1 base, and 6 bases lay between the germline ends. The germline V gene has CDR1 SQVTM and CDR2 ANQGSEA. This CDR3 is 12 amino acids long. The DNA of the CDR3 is TGCAGCGTTCGGGTGTCCTACAATGAGCAGTTCTTC. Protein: CSVRVSYNEQFF.

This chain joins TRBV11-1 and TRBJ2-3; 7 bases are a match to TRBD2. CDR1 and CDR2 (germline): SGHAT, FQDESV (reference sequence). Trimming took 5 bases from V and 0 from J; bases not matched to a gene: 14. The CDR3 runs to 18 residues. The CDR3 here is CASSPHPLADLSTDTQYF. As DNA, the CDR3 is TGTGCCAGCAGCCCCCACCCGCTAGCGGACCTTAGCACAGATACGCAGTATTTT.

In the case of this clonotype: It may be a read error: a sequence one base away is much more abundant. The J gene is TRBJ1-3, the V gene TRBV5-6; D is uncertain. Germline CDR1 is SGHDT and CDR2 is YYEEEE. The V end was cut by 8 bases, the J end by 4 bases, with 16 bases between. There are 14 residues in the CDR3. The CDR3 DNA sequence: TGTGCCAGAACCCGAGGAATATCAGGAAACACCATATATTTT. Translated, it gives CARTRGISGNTIYF.

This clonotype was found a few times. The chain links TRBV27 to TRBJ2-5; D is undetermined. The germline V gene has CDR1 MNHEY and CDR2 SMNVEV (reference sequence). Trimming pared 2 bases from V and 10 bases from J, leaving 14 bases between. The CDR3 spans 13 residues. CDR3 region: CASSLTLDGYQYF. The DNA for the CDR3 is TGTGCCAGCAGTTTAACCCTGGACGGTTACCAGTACTTC.

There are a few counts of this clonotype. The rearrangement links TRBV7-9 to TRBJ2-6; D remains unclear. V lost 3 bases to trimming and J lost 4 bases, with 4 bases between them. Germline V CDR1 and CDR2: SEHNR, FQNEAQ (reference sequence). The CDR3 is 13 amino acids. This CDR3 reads CASSFGGANVLTF. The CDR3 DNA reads TGTGCCAGCAGCTTCGGCGGGGCCAACGTCCTGACTTTC.

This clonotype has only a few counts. CDR3 coding DNA: TGCAGTGCTAGACCCATGGGGGAGGGCCTCCTGAGAGATACGCAGTATTTT. This sequence encodes CSARPMGEGLLRDTQYF. V usage is TRBV20-1 and J usage is TRBJ2-3, with 7 bases aligning to TRBD2. Trimming took 2 bases from V and 5 from J; bases not matched to a gene: 16. The CDR3 totals 17 residues. Germline V gene lookup returns CDR1 DFQATT and CDR2 SNEGSKA (reference sequence).

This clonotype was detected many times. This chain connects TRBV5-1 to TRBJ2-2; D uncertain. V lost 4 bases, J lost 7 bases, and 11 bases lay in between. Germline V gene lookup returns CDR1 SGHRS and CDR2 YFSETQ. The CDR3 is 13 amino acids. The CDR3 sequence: CASSVTVSGELFF. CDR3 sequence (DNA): TGCGCCAGCAGCGTAACCGTAAGCGGGGAGCTGTTTTTT.

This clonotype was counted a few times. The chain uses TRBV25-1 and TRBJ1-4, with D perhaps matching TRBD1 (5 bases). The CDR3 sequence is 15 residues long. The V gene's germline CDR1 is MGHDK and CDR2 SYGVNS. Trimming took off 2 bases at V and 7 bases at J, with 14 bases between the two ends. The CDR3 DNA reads TGTGCCAGCAGTGAAGGGGACTTGGGCGGTGAAAAACTGTTTTTT. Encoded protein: CASSEGDLGGEKLFF.

The CDR3 reads CASSLGQGSNTEAFF. The CDR3 DNA follows: TGTGCCAGCAGCTTAGGACAGGGGAGCAACACTGAAGCTTTCTTT. The V gene is TRBV7-9, the J gene TRBJ1-1; 8 bases are shared with TRBD1. Germline V gene lookup returns CDR1 SEHNR and CDR2 FQNEAQ (reference sequence). The CDR3 has 15 residues. J lost 2 bases, V lost 1 base, and 3 bases had no gene match.

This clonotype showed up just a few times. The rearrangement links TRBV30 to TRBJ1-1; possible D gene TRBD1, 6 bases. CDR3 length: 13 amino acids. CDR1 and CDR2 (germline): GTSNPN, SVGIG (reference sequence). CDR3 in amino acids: CVAKRQANTEAFF. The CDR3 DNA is TGTGTAGCCAAAAGACAGGCGAACACTGAAGCTTTCTTT.

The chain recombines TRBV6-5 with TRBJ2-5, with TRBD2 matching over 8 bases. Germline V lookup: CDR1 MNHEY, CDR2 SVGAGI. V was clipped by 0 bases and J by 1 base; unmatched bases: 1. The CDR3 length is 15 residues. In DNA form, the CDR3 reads TGTGCCAGCAGTTACTCCGGGACTAGCCAAGAGACCCAGTACTTC. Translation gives CASSYSGTSQETQYF.

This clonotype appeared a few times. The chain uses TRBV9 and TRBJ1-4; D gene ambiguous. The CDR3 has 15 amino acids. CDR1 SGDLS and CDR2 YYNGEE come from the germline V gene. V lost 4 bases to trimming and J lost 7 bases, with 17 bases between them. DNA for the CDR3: TGTGCCAGCAGCTCCCGATGGGATGTTTCTGAAAAACTGTTTTTT. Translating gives CASSSRWDVSEKLFF.

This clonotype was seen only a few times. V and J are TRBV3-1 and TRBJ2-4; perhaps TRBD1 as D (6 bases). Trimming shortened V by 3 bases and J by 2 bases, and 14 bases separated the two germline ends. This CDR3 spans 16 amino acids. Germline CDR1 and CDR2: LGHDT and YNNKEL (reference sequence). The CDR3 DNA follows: TGTGCCAGCAGCCACGGACACAGGGCGTCCAAAAACATTCAGTACTTC. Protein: CASSHGHRASKNIQYF.

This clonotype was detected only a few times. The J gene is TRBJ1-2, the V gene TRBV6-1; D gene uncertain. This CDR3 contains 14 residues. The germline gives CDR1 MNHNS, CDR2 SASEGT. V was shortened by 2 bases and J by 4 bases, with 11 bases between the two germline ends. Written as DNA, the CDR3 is TGTGCCAGCAGTGAAATGAGGCGGACCTATGGCTACACCTTC. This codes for CASSEMRRTYGYTF.

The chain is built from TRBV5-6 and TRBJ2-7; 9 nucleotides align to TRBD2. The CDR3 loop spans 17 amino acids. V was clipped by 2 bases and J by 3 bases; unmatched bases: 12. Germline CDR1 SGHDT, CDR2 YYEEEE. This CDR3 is CASSLGRAGGRGYEQYF. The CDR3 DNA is TGTGCCAGCAGCTTAGGCAGGGCGGGGGGGAGAGGCTACGAGCAGTACTTC.

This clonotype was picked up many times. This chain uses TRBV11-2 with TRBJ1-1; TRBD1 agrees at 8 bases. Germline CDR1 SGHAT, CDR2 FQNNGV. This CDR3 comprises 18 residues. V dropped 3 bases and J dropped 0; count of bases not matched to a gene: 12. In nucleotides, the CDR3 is TGTGCCAGCAGCTTGAACAGGGGGAAGGCCTCTCTGAACACTGAAGCTTTCTTT. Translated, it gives CASSLNRGKASLNTEAFF.

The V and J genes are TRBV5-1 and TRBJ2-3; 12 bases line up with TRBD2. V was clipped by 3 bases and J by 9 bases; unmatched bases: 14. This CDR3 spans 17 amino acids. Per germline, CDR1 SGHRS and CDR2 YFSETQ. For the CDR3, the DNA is TGCGCCAGCAGCTCCTCCAGAGACACAGGACTAGCGGGGACGCAGTATTTT. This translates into CASSSSRDTGLAGTQYF. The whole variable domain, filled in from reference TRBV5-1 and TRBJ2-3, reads KAGVTQTPRYLIKTRGQQVTLSCSPISGHRSVSWYQQTPGQGLQFLFEYFSETQRNKGNFPGRFSGRQFSNSRSEMNVSTLELGDSALYLCASSSSRDTGLAGTQYFGPGTRLTVL.

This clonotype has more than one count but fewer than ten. The CDR3: CSVELLVNEQFF. CDR3 nucleotide sequence: TGCAGCGTTGAACTACTAGTCAATGAGCAGTTCTTC. This chain links TRBV29-1 with TRBJ2-1, with D perhaps TRBD2 (5 bases). The germline V gene encodes CDR1 SQVTM and CDR2 ANQGSEA. This CDR3 is built from 12 residues. Trimming left V 2 bases short and J 6 bases short, with 8 bases between.

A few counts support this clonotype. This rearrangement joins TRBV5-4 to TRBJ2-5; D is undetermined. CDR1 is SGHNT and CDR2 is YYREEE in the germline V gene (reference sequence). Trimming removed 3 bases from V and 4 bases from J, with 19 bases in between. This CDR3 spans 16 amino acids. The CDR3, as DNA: TGTGCCAGCAGCTCCCCGCAAGCTGAAGTGGGAGAGACCCAGTACTTC. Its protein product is CASSSPQAEVGETQYF.

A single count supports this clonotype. The CDR3 sequence: CSARALRTSGRGNIQYF. The CDR3 DNA reads as TGCAGTGCTAGAGCCCTCAGGACTAGCGGGAGGGGGAACATTCAGTACTTC. The V and J genes are TRBV20-1 and TRBJ2-4; TRBD2 aligns across 15 bases. The CDR3 has 17 residues. Germline V lookup: CDR1 DFQATT, CDR2 SNEGSKA (reference sequence). Trimming removed 1 base from V and 7 bases from J; junction bases left unmatched: 8.

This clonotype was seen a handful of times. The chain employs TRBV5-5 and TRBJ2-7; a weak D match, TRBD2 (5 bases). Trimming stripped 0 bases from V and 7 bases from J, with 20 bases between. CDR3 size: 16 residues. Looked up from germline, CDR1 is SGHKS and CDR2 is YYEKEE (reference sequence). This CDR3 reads CASSLAEAGRNGEQYF. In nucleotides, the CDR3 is TGTGCCAGCAGCTTGGCGGAGGCAGGAAGAAACGGGGAGCAGTACTTC.

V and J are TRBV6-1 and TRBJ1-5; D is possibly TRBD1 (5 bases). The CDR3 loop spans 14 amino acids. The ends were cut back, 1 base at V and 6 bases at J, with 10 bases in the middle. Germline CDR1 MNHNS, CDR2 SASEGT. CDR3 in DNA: TGTGCCAGCAGTGAAGTAGGGGTTGGTCAGCCCCAGCATTTT. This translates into CASSEVGVGQPQHF.

CDR3 sequence: CASSLGGREETQYF. Here the CDR3 DNA reads TGTGCCAGCAGCTTAGGGGGACGAGAAGAGACCCAGTACTTC. The chain is built from TRBV13 and TRBJ2-5; D assignment may be TRBD1 or TRBD2 (5 bases each). CDR3 size: 14 residues. Germline assignment: CDR1 PRHDT and CDR2 FYEKMQ (reference sequence). Trimming took off 0 bases at V and 3 bases at J, with 8 bases between the two ends.